This is a list of T cell receptor beta chains from one sample in a study of blood T cell repertoires in COVID-19. Some clones are missing from TCRdb's copy, which holds only in-frame ones; the method was immunoSEQ multiplex PCR. The profile shows about 170,000 clones, approximately 84% of them singletons. The sample was peripheral blood. Receptors were obtained from a young man with active or convalescent COVID-19. The CDR3 runs from the conserved cysteine through the conserved F or W. D genes are given only for firm matches. Size values are once, few and many counts, or a class for expanded clones, and some rows have none.

D gene	V gene	clone size	J gene	CDR3 protein	CDR3 DNA
TRBD1	TRBV19	NA	TRBJ1-2	CASSISGTGLYGYTF	TGTGCCAGTAGTATAAGTGGGACAGGGCTCTATGGCTACACCTTC
TRBD1	TRBV2	NA	TRBJ2-7	CASMGQGPLYEQYF	TGTGCCAGCATGGGACAGGGGCCCCTGTACGAGCAGTACTTC
NA	TRBV15	NA	TRBJ1-5	CATSRDPKQPVRNQPQHF	TGTGCCACCAGCAGAGATCCGAAACAGCCTGTCCGCAATCAGCCCCAGCATTTT
TRBD2	TRBV4-2	NA	TRBJ2-1	CASSPETGLAGVDEQFF	TGTGCCAGCAGCCCTGAAACGGGACTAGCGGGAGTTGATGAGCAGTTCTTC
TRBD1	TRBV19	NA	TRBJ2-3	CASSSDRGPASTDTQYF	TGTGCCAGTAGTAGTGACAGGGGGCCAGCTAGCACAGATACGCAGTATTTT
TRBD1	TRBV15	NA	TRBJ1-5	CATSRGQGYFEDQPQHF	TGTGCCACCAGCAGAGGACAGGGGTATTTTGAGGATCAGCCCCAGCATTTT
TRBD1	TRBV28	once	TRBJ1-1	CASRTGTGKMEGAFF	TGTGCCAGCAGAACCGGGACAGGGAAAATGGAGGGAGCTTTCTTT
TRBD2	TRBV19	NA	TRBJ2-1	CASSKKRSSGGPNEQFF	TGTGCCAGTAGTAAGAAACGGAGTAGCGGGGGCCCTAATGAGCAGTTCTTC
NA	TRBV7-2	NA	TRBJ2-1	CASSLAGFSYNEQFF	TGTGCCAGCAGCTTAGCTGGCTTCTCCTACAATGAGCAGTTCTTC
TRBD1	TRBV9	NA	TRBJ1-2	CASSRDSDLYGYTF	TGTGCCAGCAGCCGGGACAGCGATCTCTATGGCTACACCTTC
NA	TRBV3-1/TRBV3-2	NA	TRBJ2-6	CASSPLLTGSRGRAGANVLTF	TGTGCCAGCAGCCCATTACTAACAGGGAGTCGGGGCCGGGCTGGGGCCAACGTCCTGACTTTC
TRBD1	TRBV3-1/TRBV3-2	NA	TRBJ1-2	CASSRGQVNYGYTF	TGTGCCAGCAGCCGGGGACAGGTGAACTATGGCTACACCTTC
TRBD2	TRBV5-1	once	TRBJ2-4	CASSFGLAPAKNIQYF	TGCGCCAGCAGCTTTGGACTAGCCCCAGCCAAAAACATTCAGTACTTC
NA	TRBV4-1	NA	TRBJ2-1	CASSQDIAEYNEQFF	TGCGCCAGCAGCCAAGATATAGCAGAATACAATGAGCAGTTCTTC
NA	TRBV19	NA	TRBJ1-5	CASSARLTRDSNQPQHF	TGTGCCAGTAGTGCCCGTCTGACACGGGATAGCAATCAGCCCCAGCATTTT
NA	TRBV2	NA	TRBJ1-5	CASRQTFLVTLNQPQHF	TGTGCCAGCAGGCAAACCTTTCTGGTTACTCTAAATCAGCCCCAGCATTTT
NA	TRBV12-5	NA	TRBJ1-6	CASGLGLQPYNSPLHF	TGTGCTAGTGGTTTGGGACTACAGCCTTATAATTCACCCCTCCACTTT
NA	TRBV27	once	TRBJ2-7	CASGRFYEQYF	TGTGCCAGCGGGCGCTTCTACGAGCAGTACTTC
NA	TRBV10-3	NA	TRBJ1-1	CAISPDLQGRTEAFF	TGTGCCATCAGCCCAGACCTACAGGGTAGAACTGAAGCTTTCTTT
NA	TRBV3-1/TRBV3-2	NA	TRBJ2-3	CASSLTTGSSTDTQYF	TGTGCCAGCAGCCTAACCACAGGGTCTAGCACAGATACGCAGTATTTT
TRBD1	TRBV4-3	NA	TRBJ2-7	CASSQDWGQGYEQYF	TGCGCCAGCAGCCAAGATTGGGGACAGGGCTACGAGCAGTACTTC
NA	TRBV2	NA	TRBJ2-5	CASSILARETQYF	TGTGCCAGCAGTATACTAGCTAGGGAGACCCAGTACTTC
NA	TRBV5-1	NA	TRBJ1-4	CASSPQWGGGEKLFF	TGCGCCAGCAGCCCGCAATGGGGAGGTGGTGAAAAACTGTTTTTT
TRBD2	TRBV10-2	NA	TRBJ2-1	CASSRVRSGAGGIDEQFF	TGCGCCAGCAGTCGGGTCAGAAGCGGGGCGGGAGGGATCGATGAGCAGTTCTTC
TRBD1	TRBV14	NA	TRBJ2-5	CASKAIRQGRRETQYF	TGTGCCAGCAAAGCCATCCGACAGGGGAGACGAGAGACCCAGTACTTC
NA	TRBV14	few	TRBJ2-1	CASSQAAGYLNEQFF	TGTGCCAGCAGCCAAGCCGCAGGGTACCTCAATGAGCAGTTCTTC
TRBD2	TRBV24-1	NA	TRBJ2-7	CATSDTSGSYEQYF	TGTGCCACCAGTGATACTAGCGGGAGCTACGAGCAGTACTTC
TRBD1	TRBV4-3	NA	TRBJ2-5	CASSQGTGGKTQYF	TGCGCCAGCAGCCAGGGGACAGGGGGAAAGACCCAGTACTTC
NA	TRBV5-8	NA	TRBJ1-1	CASSLTGGTEAFF	TGTGCCAGCAGCTTGACCGGAGGGACTGAAGCTTTCTTT
NA	TRBV6-6	once	TRBJ1-1	CASSPLDTNTEAFF	TGTGCCAGCAGTCCCCTCGACACGAACACTGAAGCTTTCTTT
TRBD1	TRBV27	NA	TRBJ2-2	CASRGTANTGELFF	TGTGCCAGCCGAGGGACAGCCAACACCGGGGAGCTGTTTTTT